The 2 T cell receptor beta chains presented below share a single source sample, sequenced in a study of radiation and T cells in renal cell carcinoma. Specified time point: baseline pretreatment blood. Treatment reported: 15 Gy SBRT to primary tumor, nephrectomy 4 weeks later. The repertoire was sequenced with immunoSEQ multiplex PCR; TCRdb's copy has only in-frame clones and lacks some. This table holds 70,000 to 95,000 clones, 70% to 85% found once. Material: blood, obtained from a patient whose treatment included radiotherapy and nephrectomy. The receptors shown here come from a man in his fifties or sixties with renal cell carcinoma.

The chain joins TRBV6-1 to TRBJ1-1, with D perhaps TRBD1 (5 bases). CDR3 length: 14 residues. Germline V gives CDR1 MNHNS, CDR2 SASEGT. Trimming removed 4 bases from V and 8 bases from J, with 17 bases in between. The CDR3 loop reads CASSVTQGGAEAFF. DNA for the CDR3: TGTGCCAGCAGTGTTACCCAAGGAGGGGCAGAAGCTTTCTTT.

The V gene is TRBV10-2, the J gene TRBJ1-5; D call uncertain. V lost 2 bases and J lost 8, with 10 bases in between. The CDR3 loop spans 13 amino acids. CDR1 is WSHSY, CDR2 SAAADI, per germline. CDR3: CASSEAGWEPQHF. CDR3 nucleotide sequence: TGCGCCAGCAGTGAGGCGGGCTGGGAGCCCCAGCATTTT.